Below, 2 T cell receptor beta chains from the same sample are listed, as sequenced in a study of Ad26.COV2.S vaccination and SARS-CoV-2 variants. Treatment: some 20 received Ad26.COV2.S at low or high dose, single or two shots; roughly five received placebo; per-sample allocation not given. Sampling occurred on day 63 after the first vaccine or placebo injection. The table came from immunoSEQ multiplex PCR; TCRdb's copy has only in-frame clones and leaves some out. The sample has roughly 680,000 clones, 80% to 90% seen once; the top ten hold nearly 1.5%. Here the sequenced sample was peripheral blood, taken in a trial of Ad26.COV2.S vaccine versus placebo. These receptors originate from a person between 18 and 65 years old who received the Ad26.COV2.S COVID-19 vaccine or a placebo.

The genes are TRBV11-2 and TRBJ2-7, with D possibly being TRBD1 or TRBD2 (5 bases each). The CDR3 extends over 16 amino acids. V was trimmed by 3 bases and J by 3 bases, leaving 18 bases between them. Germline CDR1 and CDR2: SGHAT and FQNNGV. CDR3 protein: CASSFDGTRKLYEQYF. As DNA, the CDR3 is TGTGCCAGCAGCTTTGACGGGACGCGCAAACTCTACGAGCAGTACTTC. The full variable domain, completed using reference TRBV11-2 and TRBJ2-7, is EAGVAQSPRYKIIEKRQSVAFWCNPISGHATLYWYQQILGQGPKLLIQFQNNGVVDDSQLPKDRFSAERLKGVDSTLKIQPAKLEDSAVYLCASSFDGTRKLYEQYFGPGTRLTVT.

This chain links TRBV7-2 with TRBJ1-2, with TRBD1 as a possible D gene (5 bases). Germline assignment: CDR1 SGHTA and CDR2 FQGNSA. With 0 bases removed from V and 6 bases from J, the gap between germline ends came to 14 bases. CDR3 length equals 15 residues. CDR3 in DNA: TGTGCCAGCAGCTTAGCGCCCCGGGGCGGCGATGGCTACACCTTC. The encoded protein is CASSLAPRGGDGYTF.